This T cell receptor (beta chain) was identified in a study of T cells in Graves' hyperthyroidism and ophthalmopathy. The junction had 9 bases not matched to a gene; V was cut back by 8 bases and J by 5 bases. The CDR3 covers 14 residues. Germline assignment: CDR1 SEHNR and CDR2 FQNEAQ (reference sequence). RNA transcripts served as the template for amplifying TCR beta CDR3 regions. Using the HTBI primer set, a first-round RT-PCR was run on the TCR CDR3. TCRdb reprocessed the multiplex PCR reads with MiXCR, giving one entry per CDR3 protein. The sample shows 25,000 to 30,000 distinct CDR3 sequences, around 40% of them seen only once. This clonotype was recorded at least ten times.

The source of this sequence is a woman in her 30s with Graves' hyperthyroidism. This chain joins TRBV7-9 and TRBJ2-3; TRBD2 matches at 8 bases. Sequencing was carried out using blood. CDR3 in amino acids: CASGNSGGEDTQYF. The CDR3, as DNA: TGTGCCAGCGGCAATTCCGGGGGGGAAGATACGCAGTATTTT. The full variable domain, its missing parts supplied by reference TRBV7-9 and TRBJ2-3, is DTGVSQNPRHKITKRGQNVTFRCDPISEHNRLYWYRQTLGQGPEFLTYFQNEAQLEKSRLLSDRFSAERPKGSFSTLEIQRTEQGDSAMYLCASGNSGGEDTQYFGPGTRLTVL.